The T cell receptor beta chain described here comes from a study of T cells in Graves' hyperthyroidism and ophthalmopathy. Trimming removed 2 bases at V and 5 bases at J, with 12 bases between. CDR1 and CDR2 from the germline V gene are GTSNPN and SVGIG (reference sequence). The CDR3 covers 13 residues. Patients were excluded for uncontrolled infection, other autoimmune disease, pregnancy or lactation. This clonotype occurred many times. RNA transcripts yielded amplified TCR beta CDR3 regions. First-round RT-PCR targeting the TCR CDR3 was performed with the HTBI primer set. In TCRdb, the multiplex PCR reads were re-called with MiXCR into one record per CDR3 protein. The sample lists around 600,000 distinct CDR3 sequences, 14% occurring once.

This TCR came from a woman in her late teens or twenties with Graves' ophthalmopathy. Material: blood. The V call is TRBV30, the J call TRBJ1-2; D possibly corresponds to TRBD1 (6 bases). DNA for the CDR3: TGTGCCTGGAGTCCAAGGGGGAGGTATGGCTACACCTTC. Protein sequence: CAWSPRGRYGYTF.